These 14 T cell receptor beta chains came from one sample sequenced in a study of blood T cell repertoires in COVID-19. Sequencing used immunoSEQ multiplex PCR; TCRdb keeps in-frame clones, though not all of them. The sample records tens of thousands of clones, approximately 89% being singletons. The specimen sequenced was peripheral blood. Every receptor here comes from a man over 45 with active COVID-19.

V usage is TRBV9 and J usage is TRBJ2-2; maybe TRBD2 (6 bases). In germline, CDR1 is SGDLS, CDR2 YYNGEE. V lost 4 bases, J lost 4 bases, and 11 bases lay in between. This CDR3 is 14 amino acids long. CDR3 region: CASSSSGVTGELFF. CDR3 coding DNA: TGTGCCAGCAGCTCTTCGGGGGTCACCGGGGAGCTGTTTTTT.

The chain combines TRBV6-2 or TRBV6-3 with TRBJ2-3; TRBD2 agrees at 10 bases. This CDR3 contains 16 residues. Germline trimming cut 0 bases from V and 7 bases from J; bases unmatched to any gene: 7. Germline assignment: CDR1 MNHEY and CDR2 SVGEGT. The CDR3 sequence is CASSYSPASGGHTQYF. CDR3 in DNA: TGTGCCAGCAGTTACTCGCCCGCTAGCGGGGGTCATACGCAGTATTTT.

This chain links TRBV7-9 with TRBJ2-7; 8 bases align to TRBD2. The CDR3 has 14 amino acids. Trimming removed 5 bases from V and 2 bases from J; junction bases left unmatched: 5. From germline, CDR1 is SEHNR and CDR2 FQNEAQ (reference sequence). CDR3 coding DNA: TGTGCCAGCAGCCCGGGAGGGGGTCCCTACGAGCAGTACTTC. It is translated as CASSPGGGPYEQYF.

The genes are TRBV6-5 and TRBJ2-7; 9 positions agree with TRBD1. V was pared by 6 bases and J by 5 bases, with 11 bases of the junction left unmatched. The CDR3 is made up of 15 amino acids. CDR1 is MNHEY and CDR2 is SVGAGI in the germline V gene. CDR3 sequence reads: CASRDHGTGRNEQYF. DNA for the CDR3: TGTGCCAGCAGAGATCACGGGACAGGGAGGAACGAGCAGTACTTC.

CDR3 sequence: CASSNSRNWTGGENNEQFF. CDR3 coding DNA: TGTGCCAGCAGCAATTCCAGAAATTGGACAGGGGGGGAGAACAATGAGCAGTTCTTC. The chain links TRBV21-1 to TRBJ2-1; the D call of TRBD1 is as the table states it, not checked on the DNA. TRBV21-1 is a known pseudogene. This CDR3 region has 19 residues.

The chain uses TRBV4-2 and TRBJ1-3; D is possibly TRBD1 (5 bases). The V end was cut by 8 bases, the J end by 6 bases, with 26 bases between. Germline loops: CDR1 LGHNA, CDR2 YNFKEQ. This CDR3 region has 17 residues. The DNA of the CDR3 is TGTGCCAGCCGGGCCCTGTTGCGACGTGGGGCAGAAAACACCATATATTTT. As protein: CASRALLRRGAENTIYF.

This clone came up a few times. The chain combines TRBV3-1 (or the pseudogene TRBV3-2) with TRBJ2-7, with TRBD2 matching 7 bases. CDR3 size: 13 residues. CDR1 is LGHDT and CDR2 is YNNKEL in the germline V gene (reference sequence). Trimming cost V 4 bases and J 3 bases; bases outside gene matches: 3. CDR3 sequence reads: CASSRTRNYEQYF. The CDR3 bases are TGTGCCAGCAGCCGGACTAGAAACTACGAGCAGTACTTC.

This clone has more than one count but fewer than ten. This chain uses TRBV18 with TRBJ2-2, with D possibly being TRBD1 (5 bases). CDR3 length: 14 residues. Germline V gene sequence: CDR1 KGHSH, CDR2 LQKENI. V was cut by 6 bases and J by 0 bases, with 8 bases left in between. The CDR3 region is CASSLRANTGELFF. CDR3 sequence (DNA): TGTGCCAGCTCCCTCAGGGCGAACACCGGGGAGCTGTTTTTT. The whole variable domain, remainder taken from reference TRBV18 and TRBJ2-2, is NAGVMQNPRHLVRRRGQEARLRCSPMKGHSHVYWYRQLPEEGLKFMVYLQKENIIDESGMPKERFSAEFPKEGPSILRIQQVVRGDSAAYFCASSLRANTGELFFGEGSRLTVL.

The rearrangement joins TRBV28 to TRBJ1-3; D ambiguous. CDR3 size: 14 residues. In germline, CDR1 is MDHEN, CDR2 SYDVKM. The V end was cut by 2 bases, the J end by 2 bases, with 7 bases between. As DNA, the CDR3 is TGTGCCAGCAGTTTACTAGGCGCTGGAAACACCATATATTTT. Residues: CASSLLGAGNTIYF. Variable domain in full (rest from reference TRBV28 and TRBJ1-3): DVKVTQSSRYLVKRTGEKVFLECVQDMDHENMFWYRQDPGLGLRLIYFSYDVKMKEKGDIPEGYSVSREKKERFSLILESASTNQTSMYLCASSLLGAGNTIYFGEGSWLTVV.

This chain connects TRBV28 to TRBJ2-5; TRBD2 matches 12 bases. This CDR3 is built from 19 residues. Germline values: CDR1 MDHEN, CDR2 SYDVKM. V lost 4 bases, J lost 5 bases, and 17 bases stayed unmatched. The CDR3 here is CASSSLLAGGGGREETQYF. The CDR3, as DNA: TGTGCCAGCAGTTCACTACTAGCGGGAGGTGGGGGTAGGGAGGAGACCCAGTACTTC.

This chain uses TRBV3-1 (or the pseudogene TRBV3-2) with TRBJ1-4, with D possibly TRBD1 on 5 matching bases. V lost 0 bases, J lost 4 bases, and 12 bases lay in between. Germline loops: CDR1 LGHDT, CDR2 YNNKEL (reference sequence). The CDR3 has 16 residues. The CDR3 protein is CASSQDVRDLNEKLFF. CDR3 sequence (DNA): TGTGCCAGCAGCCAAGATGTCAGGGATCTTAATGAAAAACTGTTTTTT.

The chain couples TRBV2 to TRBJ2-7, with TRBD1 matching 7 bases. This CDR3 contains 14 residues. V shed 3 bases and J 3 bases; nucleotides not matched to a gene: 5. CDR1 is SNHLY, CDR2 FYNNEI, per germline. In nucleotides, the CDR3 is TGTGCCAGCAGTGATTCCGCAGGGGGCTACGAGCAGTACTTC. This encodes CASSDSAGGYEQYF.

Only one count was recorded for this clone. The chain joins TRBV18 to TRBJ2-7; weak D call: TRBD2 (6 bases). The CDR3 is 13 amino acids. In germline, CDR1 is KGHSH, CDR2 LQKENI. V lost 0 bases and J lost 7, with 10 bases in between. Here the CDR3 reads CASSPPGGREQYF. In nucleotides, the CDR3 is TGTGCCAGCTCACCACCGGGAGGAAGGGAGCAGTACTTC.

In this sample, this clone turned up a few times. The V and J genes are TRBV4-1 and TRBJ1-4; no clear D gene. This CDR3 has 14 amino acids. CDR1 and CDR2 from the germline V gene are MGHRA and YSYEKL. Between the trimmed V and J ends, which lost 0 bases and 6 bases, there was a span of 8 bases. The DNA for the CDR3 is TGCGCCAGCAGCCAAGATCCGGCGGATGAAAAACTGTTTTTT. Its translation: CASSQDPADEKLFF.